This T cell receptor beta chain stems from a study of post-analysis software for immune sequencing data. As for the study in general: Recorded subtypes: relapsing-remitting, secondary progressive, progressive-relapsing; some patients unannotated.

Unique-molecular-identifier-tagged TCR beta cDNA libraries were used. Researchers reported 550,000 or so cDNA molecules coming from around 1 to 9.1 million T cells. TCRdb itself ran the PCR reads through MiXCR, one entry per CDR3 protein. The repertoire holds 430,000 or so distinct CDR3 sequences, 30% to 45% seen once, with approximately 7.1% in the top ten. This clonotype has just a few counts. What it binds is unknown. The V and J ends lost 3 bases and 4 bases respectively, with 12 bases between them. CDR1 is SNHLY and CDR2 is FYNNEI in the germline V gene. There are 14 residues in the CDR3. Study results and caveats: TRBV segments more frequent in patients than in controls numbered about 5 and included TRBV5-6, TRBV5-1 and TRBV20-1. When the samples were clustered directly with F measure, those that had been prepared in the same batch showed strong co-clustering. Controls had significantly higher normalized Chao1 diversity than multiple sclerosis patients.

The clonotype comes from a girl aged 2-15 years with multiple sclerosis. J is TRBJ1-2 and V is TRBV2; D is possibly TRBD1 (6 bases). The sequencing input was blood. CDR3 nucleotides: TGTGCCAGCAGTGAGCAGGGGAGTAGCTATGGCTACACCTTC. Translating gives CASSEQGSSYGYTF.